Listed below are T cell receptor beta chains from one sample, sequenced in a study of blood T cell repertoires in COVID-19. The data were produced by immunoSEQ multiplex PCR, yet TCRdb's version contains in-frame clones alone and is incomplete. This table has approximately 94,000 clones, about 82% appearing once. The sequenced sample was peripheral blood. The receptors were sampled from a man over 45 with active or convalescent COVID-19. CDR3s include the opening cysteine and the closing phenylalanine or tryptophan. The D gene is left open where the match is weak. The size entry is marked missing in some rows and otherwise reads once, few, many or a size class.

abundance: -; d_gene: -; v_gene: TRBV10-2; j_gene: TRBJ1-6; CDR3nt: TGCGCCAGCAGTCCCTGGGGGGTGAGATCACCCCTCCACTTT; CDR3aa: CASSPWGVRSPLHF
abundance: -; d_gene: TRBD2; v_gene: TRBV19; j_gene: TRBJ2-3; CDR3nt: TGTGCCAGTAGTTCGGCCGGGACTAGCGGGAGTCGGCCGTATTTT; CDR3aa: CASSSAGTSGSRPYF
abundance: -; d_gene: -; v_gene: TRBV21-1; j_gene: TRBJ2-7; CDR3nt: TGTGCCAGCCCCCCCCCTACTCCGAAAGCGGGTGAGCAGTACTTC; CDR3aa: CASPPPTPKAGEQYF
abundance: -; d_gene: TRBD1; v_gene: TRBV5-1; j_gene: TRBJ1-4; CDR3nt: TGCGCCAGCAGCTCCGGGACAGATAATGAAAAACTGTTTTTT; CDR3aa: CASSSGTDNEKLFF
abundance: -; d_gene: -; v_gene: TRBV19; j_gene: TRBJ1-1; CDR3nt: TGTGCCAGTACCCCCGGGAGGGGGGCTGAAGCTTTCTTT; CDR3aa: CASTPGRGAEAFF
abundance: -; d_gene: -; v_gene: TRBV2; j_gene: TRBJ1-5; CDR3nt: TGTGCCAGCAGTGAAGACGGGAACAGCAATCAGCCCCAGCATTTT; CDR3aa: CASSEDGNSNQPQHF
abundance: -; d_gene: TRBD1; v_gene: TRBV29-1; j_gene: TRBJ1-2; CDR3nt: TGCAGCGTTGAAGTTGGGACAGGGGGCGGCTACACCTTC; CDR3aa: CSVEVGTGGGYTF
abundance: -; d_gene: -; v_gene: TRBV9; j_gene: TRBJ1-2; CDR3nt: TGTGCCAGCAGCGTAGGGACAGTTACTAACTATGGCTACACCTTC; CDR3aa: CASSVGTVTNYGYTF
abundance: -; d_gene: TRBD2; v_gene: TRBV4-1; j_gene: TRBJ2-7; CDR3nt: TGCGCCAGCAGCCAAGAGGTAAAACCCGGACTAGCGGGAAGCGAGCAGTACTTC; CDR3aa: CASSQEVKPGLAGSEQYF
abundance: -; d_gene: TRBD2; v_gene: TRBV29-1; j_gene: TRBJ2-1; CDR3nt: TGCAGCGTGCCTAAAGGACTAGGCCAGAGGTTAGAGCAGTTCTTC; CDR3aa: CSVPKGLGQRLEQFF
abundance: -; d_gene: -; v_gene: TRBV27; j_gene: TRBJ1-1; CDR3nt: TGTGCCAGCAGTTTAGTGGCAGGGGAAACTGAAGCTTTCTTT; CDR3aa: CASSLVAGETEAFF
abundance: -; d_gene: TRBD2; v_gene: TRBV7-3; j_gene: TRBJ2-1; CDR3nt: TGTGCCAGCAGTCAAGGACTAGCGCCATCCTACAATGAGCAGTTCTTC; CDR3aa: CASSQGLAPSYNEQFF
abundance: -; d_gene: TRBD1; v_gene: TRBV2; j_gene: TRBJ1-5; CDR3nt: TGTGCCAGCAGCCCGACAGGGCCCCAGCCCCAGCATTTT; CDR3aa: CASSPTGPQPQHF
abundance: -; d_gene: TRBD1; v_gene: TRBV18; j_gene: TRBJ1-4; CDR3nt: TGTGCCAGCTCGGGACAGGGTAGTGAAAAACTGTTTTTT; CDR3aa: CASSGQGSEKLFF
abundance: -; d_gene: TRBD1; v_gene: TRBV5-1; j_gene: TRBJ1-5; CDR3nt: TGCGCCAGCAGCTTGGACAGGGGGGCTGGGCAGCCCCAGCATTTT; CDR3aa: CASSLDRGAGQPQHF
abundance: -; d_gene: -; v_gene: TRBV18; j_gene: TRBJ1-1; CDR3nt: TGTGCCAGCTCACCACGGCAGGCGAACACTGAAGCTTTCTTT; CDR3aa: CASSPRQANTEAFF
abundance: -; d_gene: TRBD2; v_gene: TRBV27; j_gene: TRBJ2-1; CDR3nt: TGTGCCAGCGGCCCCGGGACTAGCGGGAGGGCCAGCAATGAGCAGTTCTTC; CDR3aa: CASGPGTSGRASNEQFF
abundance: -; d_gene: -; v_gene: TRBV14; j_gene: TRBJ2-5; CDR3nt: TGTGCCAGCAGTCCTTCTGGGGCGCGCCAAGAGACCCAGTACTTC; CDR3aa: CASSPSGARQETQYF
abundance: -; d_gene: TRBD1; v_gene: TRBV29-1; j_gene: TRBJ1-1; CDR3nt: TGCAGCGTTGAAGTAGCGCGGGACAGCATGAACACTGAAGCTTTCTTT; CDR3aa: CSVEVARDSMNTEAFF
abundance: -; d_gene: -; v_gene: TRBV6-5; j_gene: TRBJ1-1; CDR3nt: TGTGCCAGCAGTTGGAGTCGACCTGAAGCTTTCTTT; CDR3aa: CASSWSRPEAFF
abundance: -; d_gene: TRBD1; v_gene: TRBV29-1; j_gene: TRBJ2-2; CDR3nt: TGCAGCGCCACGAGGGACAGCGGGGAGCTGTTTTTT; CDR3aa: CSATRDSGELFF
abundance: -; d_gene: -; v_gene: TRBV15; j_gene: TRBJ2-3; CDR3nt: TGTGCCACCAGCAGAGATCAGTGGGATACGCAGTATTTT; CDR3aa: CATSRDQWDTQYF
abundance: -; d_gene: TRBD1; v_gene: TRBV10-3; j_gene: TRBJ1-2; CDR3nt: TGTGCCATCAGTGACCCGGGACAGGGGAAGTATGGCTACACCTTC; CDR3aa: CAISDPGQGKYGYTF
abundance: -; d_gene: TRBD2; v_gene: TRBV5-1; j_gene: TRBJ2-7; CDR3nt: TGCGCCAGCAGAACTAGCGGGAGCTCCTACGAGCAGTACTTC; CDR3aa: CASRTSGSSYEQYF
abundance: -; d_gene: TRBD1; v_gene: TRBV5-1; j_gene: TRBJ2-2; CDR3nt: TGCGCCAGCTGGAGGGACAGGGTGGACACCGGGGAGCTGTTTTTT; CDR3aa: CASWRDRVDTGELFF
abundance: few; d_gene: TRBD1; v_gene: TRBV5-1; j_gene: TRBJ2-2; CDR3nt: TGCGCCAGCAGCGGTGCTGGGACAGAGGGCACCGGGGAGCTGTTTTTT; CDR3aa: CASSGAGTEGTGELFF
abundance: once; d_gene: TRBD1; v_gene: TRBV19; j_gene: TRBJ1-1; CDR3nt: TGTGCCAGTAGTACCCGTTTGACGACAGGGTCAGCTTTCTTT; CDR3aa: CASSTRLTTGSAFF
abundance: -; d_gene: TRBD1; v_gene: TRBV13; j_gene: TRBJ2-5; CDR3nt: TGTGCCAGCAGCTTAAGCTCGGGACAGCAAGAGACCCAGTACTTC; CDR3aa: CASSLSSGQQETQYF
abundance: -; d_gene: -; v_gene: TRBV29-1; j_gene: TRBJ1-3; CDR3nt: TGCAGCGTCGGGGTTGCTGGAAACACCATATATTTT; CDR3aa: CSVGVAGNTIYF
abundance: -; d_gene: -; v_gene: TRBV27; j_gene: TRBJ1-5; CDR3nt: TGTGCCAGCTCCGATTCCATAGGGGATCAGCCCCAGCATTTT; CDR3aa: CASSDSIGDQPQHF
abundance: -; d_gene: -; v_gene: TRBV5-1; j_gene: TRBJ2-1; CDR3nt: TGCGCCAGCAGCTTGGGGGATACTAGTTTAGCGCAGTTCTTC; CDR3aa: CASSLGDTSLAQFF
abundance: -; d_gene: TRBD1; v_gene: TRBV29-1; j_gene: TRBJ1-4; CDR3nt: TGCAGCGTTAGGGACAGCAAGAATGAAAAACTGTTTTTT; CDR3aa: CSVRDSKNEKLFF
abundance: -; d_gene: TRBD1; v_gene: TRBV5-1; j_gene: TRBJ2-7; CDR3nt: TGCGCCAGCAGCTTGGTACAGGGGATCTCCTACGAGCAGTACTTC; CDR3aa: CASSLVQGISYEQYF
abundance: -; d_gene: TRBD1; v_gene: TRBV29-1; j_gene: TRBJ1-5; CDR3nt: TGCAGCGTTGGCCAGGGGGATCAGCCCCAGCATTTT; CDR3aa: CSVGQGDQPQHF
abundance: few; d_gene: TRBD1; v_gene: TRBV7-9; j_gene: TRBJ2-7; CDR3nt: TGTGCCAGCAGCCACCCCCCTCAGGGGGCCTACGAGCAGTACTTC; CDR3aa: CASSHPPQGAYEQYF
abundance: -; d_gene: TRBD1; v_gene: TRBV19; j_gene: TRBJ1-4; CDR3nt: TGTGCCAGTAGCCAGGGGGCTTGGGATGAAAAACTGTTTTTT; CDR3aa: CASSQGAWDEKLFF
abundance: -; d_gene: -; v_gene: TRBV21-1; j_gene: TRBJ2-5; CDR3nt: TGTGCCAGCAGCAACCAACTAGCGGGAGGGCCCGAGACCCAGTACTTC; CDR3aa: CASSNQLAGGPETQYF
abundance: -; d_gene: TRBD1; v_gene: TRBV5-4; j_gene: TRBJ1-3; CDR3nt: TGTGCCAGCAGCGGGGACAGGGGACTCTCTGGAAACACCATATATTTT; CDR3aa: CASSGDRGLSGNTIYF
abundance: -; d_gene: -; v_gene: TRBV3-1/TRBV3-2; j_gene: TRBJ2-5; CDR3nt: TGTGCCAGCAGCACCCGGGGCCAAGAGACCCAGTACTTC; CDR3aa: CASSTRGQETQYF
abundance: few; d_gene: TRBD1; v_gene: TRBV18; j_gene: TRBJ1-5; CDR3nt: TGTGCCAGCTCCCCGGGACAGGGGGCTTTGAAGCCCCAGCATTTT; CDR3aa: CASSPGQGALKPQHF
abundance: -; d_gene: TRBD1; v_gene: TRBV4-1; j_gene: TRBJ2-5; CDR3nt: TGCGCCAGCAGCCACGGGGACAGGGAGTCAGAGACCCAGTACTTC; CDR3aa: CASSHGDRESETQYF
abundance: -; d_gene: -; v_gene: TRBV9; j_gene: TRBJ2-3; CDR3nt: TGTGCCAGCAGCCCCCGAGGGGGATCTGGGGGTACGCAGTATTTT; CDR3aa: CASSPRGGSGGTQYF
abundance: -; d_gene: TRBD1; v_gene: TRBV5-8; j_gene: TRBJ2-3; CDR3nt: TGTGCCAGCAGCGACGGGACAGGCCGAAGGGATACGCAGTATTTT; CDR3aa: CASSDGTGRRDTQYF
abundance: once; d_gene: -; v_gene: TRBV7-9; j_gene: TRBJ1-1; CDR3nt: TGTGCCAGCAGCCTAGGGAGCGGAAAGAACACTGAAGCTTTCTTT; CDR3aa: CASSLGSGKNTEAFF
abundance: -; d_gene: -; v_gene: TRBV19; j_gene: TRBJ1-2; CDR3nt: TGTGCCAGTAGAAAGGCAGGTTCCTATGGCTACACCTTC; CDR3aa: CASRKAGSYGYTF
abundance: -; d_gene: -; v_gene: TRBV2; j_gene: TRBJ2-7; CDR3nt: TGTGCCAGCAGTCGGGACTCCTCCTACGAGCAGTACTTC; CDR3aa: CASSRDSSYEQYF
abundance: -; d_gene: -; v_gene: TRBV19; j_gene: TRBJ1-1; CDR3nt: TGTGCCAGTAGGGCAGTTGAGAACACTGAAGCTTTCTTT; CDR3aa: CASRAVENTEAFF
abundance: -; d_gene: TRBD1; v_gene: TRBV30; j_gene: TRBJ2-5; CDR3nt: TGTGCCTGGACGAGACAGGGGGCGCAGGGAGAGACCCAGTACTTC; CDR3aa: CAWTRQGAQGETQYF
abundance: many; d_gene: TRBD2; v_gene: TRBV11-3; j_gene: TRBJ2-2; CDR3nt: TGTGCCAGCAGCTCCACGGGGGGACTAGCGGGTAACACCGGGGAGCTGTTTTTT; CDR3aa: CASSSTGGLAGNTGELFF
abundance: -; d_gene: TRBD2; v_gene: TRBV11-3; j_gene: TRBJ2-2; CDR3nt: TGTGCCAGCAGCAGGCGACTAGCGGCCGGGGAGCTGTTTTTT; CDR3aa: CASSRRLAAGELFF
abundance: -; d_gene: TRBD2; v_gene: TRBV3-1/TRBV3-2; j_gene: TRBJ2-5; CDR3nt: TGTGCCAGCAGCCCCCTGGCGGGAGTTGAAGAGACCCAGTACTTC; CDR3aa: CASSPLAGVEETQYF
abundance: -; d_gene: -; v_gene: TRBV3-1/TRBV3-2; j_gene: TRBJ2-7; CDR3nt: TGTGCCAGCAGCCAAGAAGGAACTAGCTACGAGCAGTACTTC; CDR3aa: CASSQEGTSYEQYF
abundance: -; d_gene: TRBD1; v_gene: TRBV19; j_gene: TRBJ1-1; CDR3nt: TGTGCCAGCAGAAGTATGTGGGGACAGGGATTATCTGAAGCTTTCTTT; CDR3aa: CASRSMWGQGLSEAFF
abundance: -; d_gene: TRBD1; v_gene: TRBV28; j_gene: TRBJ1-3; CDR3nt: TGTGCCAGCAGACACCTCGGGACAGGGGAGAACACCATATATTTT; CDR3aa: CASRHLGTGENTIYF
abundance: -; d_gene: -; v_gene: TRBV6-5; j_gene: TRBJ1-5; CDR3nt: TGTGCCAGCAGGCCCCAGGGGATTGGGCAGCCCCAGCATTTT; CDR3aa: CASRPQGIGQPQHF
abundance: -; d_gene: -; v_gene: TRBV7-8; j_gene: TRBJ2-2; CDR3nt: TGTGCCAGCAGCTTAGGGTTCGGGACAAGATTAGGGGAGCTGTTTTTT; CDR3aa: CASSLGFGTRLGELFF
abundance: once; d_gene: -; v_gene: TRBV7-9; j_gene: TRBJ1-1; CDR3nt: TGTGCCAGCAGCCGCCCGGAGGCTTCGCGCACTGAAGCTTTCTTT; CDR3aa: CASSRPEASRTEAFF